This T cell receptor (beta chain) stems from a study of blood T cell repertoires in COVID-19. Study background: PBMCs, B-cell-depleted T cells, or T cells were the source of the cDNA or gDNA that made up the material.

Method: immunoSEQ multiplex PCR; TCRdb's copy keeps in-frame clones and lacks some. The data contain approximately 240,000 clones, about 88% of them singletons. This CDR3 comprises 15 residues. V lost 6 bases and J lost 4, with 17 bases in between. The sequenced sample consisted of peripheral blood. The clonotype originates from a middle-aged woman who had recovered from COVID-19. The J gene is TRBJ1-3, the V gene TRBV5-7; D may be TRBD1 (5 bases). Being an ORF, TRBV5-7 has a function that is uncertain. The DNA of the CDR3 is TGTGCCAGCAACGACAGAAAGGGCACGGGAAACACCATATATTTT. This translates into CASNDRKGTGNTIYF.